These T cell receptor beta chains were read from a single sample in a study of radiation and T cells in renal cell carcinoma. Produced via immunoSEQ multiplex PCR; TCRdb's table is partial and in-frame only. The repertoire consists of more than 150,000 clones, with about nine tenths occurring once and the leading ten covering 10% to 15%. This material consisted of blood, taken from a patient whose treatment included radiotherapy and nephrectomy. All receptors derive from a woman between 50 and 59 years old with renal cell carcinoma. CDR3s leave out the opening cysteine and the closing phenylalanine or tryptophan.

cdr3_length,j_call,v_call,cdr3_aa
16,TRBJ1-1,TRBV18,ASSPRSAGGESDTEAF
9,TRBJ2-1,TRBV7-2,ASSPYNEQF
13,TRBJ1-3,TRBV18,ASSFDSSSGNTIY
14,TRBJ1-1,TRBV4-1,ASSQERQGTNTEAF
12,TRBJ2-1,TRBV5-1,ASSLEAGIDEQF
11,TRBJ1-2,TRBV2,ASGDRRNYGYT
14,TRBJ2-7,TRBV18,ASSSPKDRVSYEQY
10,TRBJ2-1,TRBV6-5,ASSYSRNEQF
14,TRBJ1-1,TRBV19,ASSIDYTALNTEAF
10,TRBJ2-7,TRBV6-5,ASSYPGGKQY
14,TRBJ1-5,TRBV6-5,ASSYSTAGANQPQH
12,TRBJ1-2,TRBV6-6,ASSQGTDYYGYT
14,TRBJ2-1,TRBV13,ASSPIGQGTYNEQF
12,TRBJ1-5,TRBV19,ASSGFNNRQPQH
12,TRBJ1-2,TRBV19,ASSIPGNNYGYT
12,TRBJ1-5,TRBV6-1,ASRTVGGNQPQH
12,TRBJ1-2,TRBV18,ASSPRGRGYGYT
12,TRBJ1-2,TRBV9,ASSVEDSAYGYT
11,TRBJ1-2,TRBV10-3,AISVEGSYGYT
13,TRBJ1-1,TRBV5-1,ASSLEQGGQTEAF
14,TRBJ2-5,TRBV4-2,ASSQDWRGGGETQY
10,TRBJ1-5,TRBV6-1,ACDWGNQPQH
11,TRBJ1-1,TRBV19,ASIRLSAGQAF
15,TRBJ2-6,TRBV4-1,ASSQETVSAAANVLT
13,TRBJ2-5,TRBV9,ASSVVPTSGETQY
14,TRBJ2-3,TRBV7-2,ASSSYRGGGTDTQY